The clone carrying this TCR beta chain was seen only a few times. Profiled with immunoSEQ multiplex PCR; TCRdb holds only in-frame clones, not every one. The sample contains 200,000 to 250,000 clones, 82% of which appear only once. The sample originates from a study of blood T cell repertoires in COVID-19. Study at large: Sources were T cells, B-cell-depleted T cells, or PBMCs; the material itself was cDNA or gDNA.

The CDR3 has 15 residues. The J segment lost 5 bases and the V segment lost 5 bases, leaving 7 bases of the junction unmatched. Germline V gene lookup returns CDR1 SSHAT and CDR2 FNYEAQ (reference sequence). In Seattle, patients joined the study during active infection and were tracked longitudinally. The gene calls are TRBV7-7 and TRBJ2-5, with 11 bases fitting TRBD1. The sample was peripheral blood. This TCR was recovered from a woman in her 70s with COVID-19, enrolled during active disease. The CDR3 DNA reads TGTGCCAGCAGCCCCGGACAGGGGGCGGGTGAGACCCAGTACTTC. This gives the protein CASSPGQGAGETQYF.